This T cell receptor beta chain is from a study of blood T cell repertoires in COVID-19. Study-wide background: T cells, B-cell-depleted T cells, or PBMCs provided the cDNA or gDNA that served as material.

In the original analysis: It was from reference gene primer amplification that nucleated cell counts were estimated. Measured with immunoSEQ multiplex PCR; TCRdb has only the in-frame clones, and not every one. V, J and clone size were drawn from that table, and D and trimming were deduced from the DNA. The sample consists of fewer than 150,000 clones, approximately 80% of them appearing once. Participants were placed into cohorts based on the clinical history they reported. A COVID-19 case was met by exposed participants within 2 weeks before study entry. The junction had 4 bases not matched to a gene; V was cut back by 3 bases and J by 4 bases. Germline values: CDR1 MNHEY, CDR2 SMNVEV (reference sequence). This CDR3 has 15 amino acids.

This sequence was found in a woman under 30 who had been exposed to COVID-19. The chain combines TRBV27 with TRBJ1-5, with 9 bases fitting TRBD1. Sample: PBMCs or T cells enriched from blood (not recorded which). The DNA of the CDR3 is TGTGCCAGCAGTTTCCATGGGACAGGGAATCAGCCCCAGCATTTT. This codes for CASSFHGTGNQPQHF.